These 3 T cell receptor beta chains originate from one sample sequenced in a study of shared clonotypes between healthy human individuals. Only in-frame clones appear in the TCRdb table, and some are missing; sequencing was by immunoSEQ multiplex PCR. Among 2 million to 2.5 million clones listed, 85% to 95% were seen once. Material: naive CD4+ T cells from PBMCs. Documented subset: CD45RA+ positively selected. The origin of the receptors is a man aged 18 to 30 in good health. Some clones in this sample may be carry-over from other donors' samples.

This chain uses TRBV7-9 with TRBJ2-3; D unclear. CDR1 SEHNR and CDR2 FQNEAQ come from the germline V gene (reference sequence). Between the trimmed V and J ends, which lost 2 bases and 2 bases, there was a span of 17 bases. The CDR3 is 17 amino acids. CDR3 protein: CASSLQEPVLDTDTQYF. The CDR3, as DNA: TGTGCCAGCAGCTTACAAGAACCAGTCCTCGACACAGATACGCAGTATTTT.

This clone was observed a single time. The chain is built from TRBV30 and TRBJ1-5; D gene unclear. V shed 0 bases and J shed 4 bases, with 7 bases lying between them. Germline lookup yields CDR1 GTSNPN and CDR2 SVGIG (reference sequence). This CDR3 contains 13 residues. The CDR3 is CAWSVAENQPQHF. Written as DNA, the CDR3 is TGTGCCTGGAGTGTGGCGGAGAATCAGCCCCAGCATTTT.

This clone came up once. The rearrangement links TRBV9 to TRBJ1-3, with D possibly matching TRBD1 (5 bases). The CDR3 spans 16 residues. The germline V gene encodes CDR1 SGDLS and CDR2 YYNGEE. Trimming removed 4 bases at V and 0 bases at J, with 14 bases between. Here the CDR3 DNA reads TGTGCCAGCAGCACGAGGGGTAGCCTCTCTGGAAACACCATATATTTT. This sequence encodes CASSTRGSLSGNTIYF.